This paragraph covers one T cell receptor (beta chain) sequence. Its antigen is unidentified. This specimen belongs to a study of blood T cells in healthy people across ages. Together with a sample-barcoded 5' primer, a J-beta primer mix was included in a second PCR lasting about 7 to 12 cycles. TCRdb re-analysed the 5' RACE reads in MiXCR, keeping a single row per CDR3 protein. The top ten hold 29% of the sample, which has about 290,000 distinct CDR3 sequences, less than 30% seen once. Germline CDR1 and CDR2: LGHDT and YNNKEL (reference sequence). The CDR3 is 13 amino acids. Trimming removed 0 bases at V and 3 bases at J, with 6 bases between. Caucasian individuals from Russia who were healthy and aged about 6 to 100 acted as donors. General study points: Naive T cell percentage strongly correlated with TCR beta diversity.

Material: blood. The V call is TRBV3-1, the J call TRBJ2-7; no firm D call. This clonotype was obtained from a woman between 65 and 79 years old in good health. CDR3 in amino acids: CASSQDGGYEQYF. The CDR3 DNA sequence: TGTGCCAGCAGCCAAGACGGTGGCTACGAGCAGTACTTC.